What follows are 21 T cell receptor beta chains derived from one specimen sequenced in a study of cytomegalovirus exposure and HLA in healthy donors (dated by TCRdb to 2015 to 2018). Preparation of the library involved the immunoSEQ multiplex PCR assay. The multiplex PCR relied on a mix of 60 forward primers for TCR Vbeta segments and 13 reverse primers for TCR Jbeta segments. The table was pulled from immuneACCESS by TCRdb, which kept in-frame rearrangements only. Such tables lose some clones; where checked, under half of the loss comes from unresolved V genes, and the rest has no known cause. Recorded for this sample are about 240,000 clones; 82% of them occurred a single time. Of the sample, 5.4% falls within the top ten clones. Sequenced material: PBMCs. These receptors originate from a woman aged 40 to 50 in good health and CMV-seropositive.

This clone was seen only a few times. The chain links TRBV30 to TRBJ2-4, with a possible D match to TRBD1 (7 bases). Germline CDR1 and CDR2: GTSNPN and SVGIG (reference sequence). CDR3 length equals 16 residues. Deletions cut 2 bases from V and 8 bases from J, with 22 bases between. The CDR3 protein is CAWSTPRRGRGDIQYF. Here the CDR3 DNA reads TGTGCCTGGAGTACCCCACGGAGGGGGCGAGGGGACATTCAGTACTTC. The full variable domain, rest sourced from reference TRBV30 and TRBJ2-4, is SQTIHQWPATLVQPVGSPLSLECTVEGTSNPNLYWYRQAAGRGLQLLFYSVGIGQISSEVPQNLSASRPQDRQFILSSKKLLLSDSGFYLCAWSTPRRGRGDIQYFGAGTRLSVL.

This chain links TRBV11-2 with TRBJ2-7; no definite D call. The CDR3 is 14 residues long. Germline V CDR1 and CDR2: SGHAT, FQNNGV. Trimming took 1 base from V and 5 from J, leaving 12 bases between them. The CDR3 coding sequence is TGTGCCAGCAGCTTAGGGGCCACCCCCCACGAGCAGTACTTC. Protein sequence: CASSLGATPHEQYF.

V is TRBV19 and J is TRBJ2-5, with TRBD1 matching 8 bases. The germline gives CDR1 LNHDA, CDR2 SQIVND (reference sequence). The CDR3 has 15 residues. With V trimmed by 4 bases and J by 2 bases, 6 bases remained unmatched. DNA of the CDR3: TGTGCCAGTAGTAGCCAACAGGGGGTACAAGAGACCCAGTACTTC. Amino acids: CASSSQQGVQETQYF.

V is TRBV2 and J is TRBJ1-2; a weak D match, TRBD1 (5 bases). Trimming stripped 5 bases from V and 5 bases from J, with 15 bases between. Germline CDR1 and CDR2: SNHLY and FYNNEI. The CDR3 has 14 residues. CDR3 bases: TGTGCCAGCAGTACCCGACTGGGGACTTATGGCTACACCTTC. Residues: CASSTRLGTYGYTF. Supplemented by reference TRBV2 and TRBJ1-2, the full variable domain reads EPEVTQTPSHQVTQMGQEVILRCVPISNHLYFYWYRQILGQKVEFLVSFYNNEISEKSEIFDDQFSVERPDGSNFTLKIRSTKLEDSAMYFCASSTRLGTYGYTFGSGTRLTVV.

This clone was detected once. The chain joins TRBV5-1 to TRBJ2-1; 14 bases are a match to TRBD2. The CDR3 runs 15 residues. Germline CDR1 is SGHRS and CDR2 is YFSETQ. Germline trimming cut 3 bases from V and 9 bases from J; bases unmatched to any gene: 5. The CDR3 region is CASSSTSGGALEQFF. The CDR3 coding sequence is TGCGCCAGCAGCTCGACTAGCGGGGGGGCCCTTGAGCAGTTCTTC.

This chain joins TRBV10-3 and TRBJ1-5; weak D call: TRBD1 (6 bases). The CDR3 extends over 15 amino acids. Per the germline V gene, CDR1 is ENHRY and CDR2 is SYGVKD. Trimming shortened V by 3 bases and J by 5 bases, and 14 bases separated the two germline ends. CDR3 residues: CAISDQGQGDQPQHF. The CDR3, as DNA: TGTGCCATCAGTGATCAGGGGCAGGGCGATCAGCCCCAGCATTTT.

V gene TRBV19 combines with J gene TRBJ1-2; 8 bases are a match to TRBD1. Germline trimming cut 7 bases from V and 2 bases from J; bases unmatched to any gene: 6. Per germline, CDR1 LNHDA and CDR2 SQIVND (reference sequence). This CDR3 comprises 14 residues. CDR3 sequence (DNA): TGTGCCAGTAAGTCAGGACAGGGAAACTATGGCTACACCTTC. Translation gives CASKSGQGNYGYTF.

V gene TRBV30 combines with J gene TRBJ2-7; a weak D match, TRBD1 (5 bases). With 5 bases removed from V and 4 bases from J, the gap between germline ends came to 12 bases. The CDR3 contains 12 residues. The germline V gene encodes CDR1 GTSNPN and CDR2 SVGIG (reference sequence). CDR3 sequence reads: CAWSYRGYEQYF. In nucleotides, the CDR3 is TGTGCCTGGTCTTATAGGGGATACGAGCAGTACTTC.

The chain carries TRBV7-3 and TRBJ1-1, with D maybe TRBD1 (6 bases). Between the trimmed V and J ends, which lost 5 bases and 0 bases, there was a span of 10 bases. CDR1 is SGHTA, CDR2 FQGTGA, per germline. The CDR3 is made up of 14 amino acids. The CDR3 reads CASSLGTLNTEAFF. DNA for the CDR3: TGTGCCAGCAGCCTAGGGACACTGAACACTGAAGCTTTCTTT.

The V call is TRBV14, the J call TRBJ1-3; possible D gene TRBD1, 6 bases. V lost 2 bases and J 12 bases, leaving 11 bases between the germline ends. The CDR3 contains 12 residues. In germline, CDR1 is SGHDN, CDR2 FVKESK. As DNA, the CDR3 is TGTGCCAGCAGCCAAACAGGGCTCTACATATATTTT. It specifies CASSQTGLYIYF.

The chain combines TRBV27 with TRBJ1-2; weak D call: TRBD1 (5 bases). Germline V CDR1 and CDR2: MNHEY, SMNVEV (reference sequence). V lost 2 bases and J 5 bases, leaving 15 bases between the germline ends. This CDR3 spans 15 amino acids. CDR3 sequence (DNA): TGTGCCAGCAGTTTAGCAGGGCTCGGAGCGTATGGCTACACCTTC. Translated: CASSLAGLGAYGYTF.

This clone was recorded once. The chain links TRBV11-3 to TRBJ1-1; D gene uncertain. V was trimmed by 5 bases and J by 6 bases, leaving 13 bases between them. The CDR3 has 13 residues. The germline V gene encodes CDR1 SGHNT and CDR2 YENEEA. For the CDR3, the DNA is TGTGCCAGCAGCCCCGGGGAGGTGGCTGAAGCTTTCTTT. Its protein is CASSPGEVAEAFF.

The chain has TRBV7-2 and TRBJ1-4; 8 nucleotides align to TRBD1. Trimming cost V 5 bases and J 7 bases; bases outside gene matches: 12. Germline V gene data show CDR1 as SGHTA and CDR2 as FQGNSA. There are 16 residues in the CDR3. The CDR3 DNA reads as TGTGCCAGCAGCCAACGATCAGGGGGCGCCGGTGAAAAACTGTTTTTT. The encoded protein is CASSQRSGGAGEKLFF.

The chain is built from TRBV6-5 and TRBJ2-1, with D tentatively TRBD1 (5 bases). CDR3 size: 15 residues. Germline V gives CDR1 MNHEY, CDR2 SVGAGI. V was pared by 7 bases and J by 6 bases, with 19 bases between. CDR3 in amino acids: CASTRAPSRGNEQFF. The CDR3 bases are TGTGCCAGCACCCGGGCCCCCTCTAGGGGCAATGAGCAGTTCTTC.

CDR3 residues: CASSPGQGRYGYTF. The CDR3 DNA sequence: TGCGCCAGCAGCCCAGGACAGGGACGGTATGGCTACACCTTC. The gene calls are TRBV4-3 and TRBJ1-2; 8 nucleotides match TRBD1. The CDR3 runs 14 residues. The germline gives CDR1 LGHNA, CDR2 YSLEER. The V and J ends lost 4 bases and 5 bases, in that order; junction bases with no gene match: 6.

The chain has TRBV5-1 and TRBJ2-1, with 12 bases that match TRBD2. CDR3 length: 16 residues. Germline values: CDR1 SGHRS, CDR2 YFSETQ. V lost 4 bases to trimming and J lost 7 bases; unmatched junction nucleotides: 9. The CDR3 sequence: CASSPPLAGGTNEQFF. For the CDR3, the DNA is TGCGCCAGCAGCCCCCCCCTAGCGGGAGGGACTAATGAGCAGTTCTTC. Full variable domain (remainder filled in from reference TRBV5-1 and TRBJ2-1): KAGVTQTPRYLIKTRGQQVTLSCSPISGHRSVSWYQQTPGQGLQFLFEYFSETQRNKGNFPGRFSGRQFSNSRSEMNVSTLELGDSALYLCASSPPLAGGTNEQFFGPGTRLTVL.

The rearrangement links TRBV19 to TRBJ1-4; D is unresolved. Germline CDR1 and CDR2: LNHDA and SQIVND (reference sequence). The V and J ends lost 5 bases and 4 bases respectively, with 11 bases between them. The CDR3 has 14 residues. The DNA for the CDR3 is TGTGCCAGTAGTTCCCGGTCCTTTAATGAAAAACTGTTTTTT. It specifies CASSSRSFNEKLFF.

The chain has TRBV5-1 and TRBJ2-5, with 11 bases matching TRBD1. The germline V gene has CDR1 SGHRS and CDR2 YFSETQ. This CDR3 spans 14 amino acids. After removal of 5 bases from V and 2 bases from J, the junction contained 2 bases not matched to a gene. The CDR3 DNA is TGCGCCAGCAGGCGGGACAGGGGGCAAGAGACCCAGTACTTC. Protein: CASRRDRGQETQYF.

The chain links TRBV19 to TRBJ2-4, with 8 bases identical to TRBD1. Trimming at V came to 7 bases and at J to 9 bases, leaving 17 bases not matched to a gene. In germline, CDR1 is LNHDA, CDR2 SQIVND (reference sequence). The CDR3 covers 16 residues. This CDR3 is CASTLKRDRSNAIQYF. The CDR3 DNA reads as TGTGCCAGTACCCTTAAAAGGGACAGGTCGAATGCCATTCAGTACTTC.

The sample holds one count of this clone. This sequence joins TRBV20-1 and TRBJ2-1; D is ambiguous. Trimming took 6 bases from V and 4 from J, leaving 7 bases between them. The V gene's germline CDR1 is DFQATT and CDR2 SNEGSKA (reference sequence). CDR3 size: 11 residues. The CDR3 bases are TGCAGTGCCTCCTTTTACAATGAGCAGTTCTTC. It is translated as CSASFYNEQFF.

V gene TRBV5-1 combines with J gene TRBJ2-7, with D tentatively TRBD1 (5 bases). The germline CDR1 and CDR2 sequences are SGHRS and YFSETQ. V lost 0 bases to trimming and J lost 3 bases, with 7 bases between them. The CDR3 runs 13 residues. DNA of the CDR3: TGCGCCAGCAGCTTGGGGACACTCTACGAGCAGTACTTC. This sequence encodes CASSLGTLYEQYF.